This T cell receptor beta chain emerged from a study of blood T cell repertoires in COVID-19. The CDR3 has 14 residues. Trimming left V 0 bases short and J 1 base short, with 6 bases between. Germline lookup yields CDR1 SGHTA and CDR2 FQGNSA. Sequencing was performed with immunoSEQ multiplex PCR; in TCRdb, only in-frame clones are kept and a portion is missing. The sample shows 210,000 or so clones, roughly four fifths of them seen only once. Source material: peripheral blood. The chain has TRBV7-2 and TRBJ2-5; D possibly corresponds to TRBD2 (5 bases). The sequence came from a man aged 45-60 years who had recovered from COVID-19. CDR3 bases: TGTGCCAGCAGCTTAGCGCGGGCCCAAGAGACCCAGTACTTC. Translation gives CASSLARAQETQYF.